This T cell receptor (beta chain) was sequenced during a study of T-cell reconstitution after alpha-beta-depleted transplantation in children (dated by TCRdb to the mid-2010s). A note on the overall study: Using TCR repertoire profiling, the study quantitatively followed how T-cell immune reconstitution unfolded in children after TCRalphabeta/CD19-depleted allogeneic hematopoietic cell transplantation. Study-level results and caveats: In some patients, the high TCRbeta diversity seen at day 60 was put down to recipient T cells and intrathymic progenitors that had survived conditioning. The frequencies of hyperexpanded clones fell over the following months, and after one year, T-cell counts and TCRbeta diversity were mostly attributed to newly produced T cells. About two months after transplant, the apparently early recovery of alphabetaT-cell counts reportedly depended on just several hundred clones that had expanded rapidly and came from non-depleted graft cells.

The library was made by PCR. Instrument on record: Illumina HiSeq 2500. Molecular barcoding was employed in the preparation of TCR libraries, with unique molecular identifiers being used to normalize TCRbeta repertoire quantification. Through fastp at Q25 and MiXCR, TCRdb rebuilt clones from the public reads, retaining in-frame beta chains. Rows are unified per CDR3 protein, each entry keeping the most common DNA and genes. The sample includes about 590,000 distinct CDR3 sequences, with around 13% observed a single time. The top ten clones comprise 2.2% of the sample. The treatment or condition label here, explained by the study, means: allogeneic hematopoietic cell transplantation with graft depleted of TCRalphabeta T cells and CD19 B cells. The children who served as transplant recipients had been given grafts of TCRalphabeta/CD19-depleted allogeneic hematopoietic cells. The CDR3 sequence holds 17 residues, the cysteine and phenylalanine included. Only the CDR3 DNA is retained, 51 bases long and in frame from the first base. CDR1 and CDR2, per the germline V gene, are MDHEN and SYDVKM. V is cut by 3 bases and J by 4 bases, and the space between the germline ends is 19 bases.

Worth noting for this clonotype: Its antigen specificity is not known. No much larger clone exists at a distance of one base, and base qualities are not known.

The sequence came from a male patient under 18 who had a stem cell transplant for acute myeloid leukemia, so the T cells may come from the graft donor. The V gene is TRBV28 and the J gene is TRBJ1-5, with a weak D call of TRBD1 (5 bases match). The sequenced sample was PBMCs, mostly from graft donor cells, obtained 360 days after TCRalphabeta/CD19-depleted stem cell transplant. The DNA sequence is as follows: TGTGCCAGCAGTTTGAAGTTTGGCAGGGAGGGGAATCAGCCCCAGCATTTT. Translated, it gives CASSLKFGREGNQPQHF.